The clone carrying this T cell receptor (beta chain) occurred many times. What it binds is unknown. Construction of the TCRbeta library involved unique molecular identifiers. MiXCR was run by TCRdb on the PCR reads, yielding one entry per CDR3 protein. The sample includes 330,000 or so distinct CDR3 sequences, around 7.1% of them seen just once. The data were taken from a study of T-cell reconstitution after alpha-beta-depleted transplantation in children. The V end lost 4 bases, the J end lost 0 bases, and 7 bases lay between the germline ends. CDR1 is DFQATT and CDR2 is SNEGSKA in the germline V gene (reference sequence). This CDR3 has 13 amino acids. Study conclusions and caveats: Diversity of TCRbeta at day 60 was high in some patients, arising from surviving recipient T cells and thymic progenitors. The main origin of T-cell counts and diversity one year after transplant was newly produced T cells.

This chain links TRBV20-1 with TRBJ2-1; the D gene is possibly TRBD2 (6 bases). The material sequenced was peripheral blood, taken 360 days after TCRalphabeta/CD19-depleted stem cell transplant. The source is a female patient between 2 and 10 years old who had a stem cell transplant for Fanconi anemia, so the T cells may come from the graft donor. DNA of the CDR3: TGCAGTGCTACCGGGAGCTCCTACAATGAGCAGTTCTTC. Translation gives CSATGSSYNEQFF.